This entry features one TCR beta chain sequence. The target antigen is unknown. CDR3 length: 14 amino acids. V lost 1 base, J lost 1 base, and 1 base stayed unmatched. Germline-derived CDR1 and CDR2 are GTSNPN and SVGIG (reference sequence). The assay was immunoSEQ multiplex PCR, and TCRdb's table has in-frame clones only and misses some. The sample lists approximately 8,400 clones; roughly 76% were seen once. These data belong to a study of tumor-infiltrating lymphocytes in localized non-small cell lung cancer. Study at large: Several tumor histologies, both smoking statuses, and some post-neoadjuvant chemotherapy samples were included.

The study, taken as a whole, reports: Tumors had more T cell infiltration than uninvolved lung, per TCRbeta sequencing and CD3 counts.

Specimen: uninvolved lung tissue not adjacent to the tumor. The sequence came from a human donor with non-small cell lung cancer. The chain joins TRBV30 to TRBJ2-1; 7 bases match TRBD2. Written as DNA, the CDR3 is TGTGCCTGGAGTGGTAGCGGGTCCTACAATGAGCAGTTCTTC. This encodes CAWSGSGSYNEQFF.